These 3 T cell receptor beta chains were all obtained from the same sample, sequenced in a study of T-cell memory formation after mild COVID-19. Using its own MiXCR run on the 5' RACE reads, TCRdb lists one record per CDR3 protein. The data hold about 400,000 distinct CDR3 sequences, with around a quarter observed a single time. The sequencing input was PBMCs or a T cell subset sorted from them (not recorded which). The receptors originated from an adult woman who had mild COVID-19 (a few samples of this study predate the infection). Cell type and time point are not known.

The chain combines TRBV29-1 with TRBJ2-1; 9 nucleotides align to TRBD2. V lost 4 bases to trimming and J lost 4 bases; unmatched junction nucleotides: 5. Germline loops: CDR1 SQVTM, CDR2 ANQGSEA. This CDR3 has 14 residues. The CDR3 DNA sequence: TGCAGCGTTGTAGCGGGAGCCTCATACAATGAGCAGTTCTTC. It translates to CSVVAGASYNEQFF.

This clonotype was counted a few times. The chain links TRBV4-2 to TRBJ2-1; TRBD2 might be the D (7 bases). Germline values: CDR1 LGHNA, CDR2 YNFKEQ. With 0 bases removed from V and 2 bases from J, the gap between germline ends came to 14 bases. This CDR3 is 17 amino acids long. The chain's CDR3 is CASSQELGGAAYNEQFF. CDR3 coding DNA: TGTGCCAGCAGCCAAGAATTGGGGGGGGCGGCCTACAATGAGCAGTTCTTC.

This clonotype was found a few times. The genes are TRBV7-9 and TRBJ1-1, with TRBD1 matching 7 bases. CDR1 and CDR2 from the germline V gene are SEHNR and FQNEAQ (reference sequence). The CDR3 totals 12 residues. With V trimmed by 10 bases and J by 6 bases, 8 bases remained unmatched. CDR3 residues: CATRTGEAEAFF. CDR3 nucleotide sequence: TGTGCCACGAGAACAGGGGAGGCTGAAGCTTTCTTT.